These T cell receptor beta chains were read from a single sample in a study of blood T cell repertoires in COVID-19. Generated by immunoSEQ multiplex PCR, the TCRdb table keeps only in-frame clones and is missing some. The sample carries more than 150,000 clones, approximately 80% recorded once. Sequencing used peripheral blood. The receptor set was obtained from a woman aged 55-70 years with acute or convalescent COVID-19. CDR3s include the opening cysteine and the closing phenylalanine or tryptophan. D genes are given only for firm matches. Size is omitted from some rows. Given values are once, few, many or a class for expanded clones.

>TRBD1|.|TRBJ2-5|TRBV11-1
TGTGCCAGCAGCAGGGGGACAGGCGAAGAGACCCAGTACTTC
CASSRGTGEETQYF
>.|.|TRBJ1-3|TRBV7-9
TGTGCCAGCAGCTTAGCTATACCGCGGACAGCTGGAAACACCATATATTTT
CASSLAIPRTAGNTIYF
>.|.|TRBJ2-5|TRBV4-3
TGCGCCAGCAGCCAAGATCTAGAACAAGAGACCCAGTACTTC
CASSQDLEQETQYF
>.|.|TRBJ2-3|TRBV28
TGTGCCAGCAGTTTCCGCGCTAGCACAGATACGCAGTATTTT
CASSFRASTDTQYF
>.|few|TRBJ2-3|TRBV4-3
TGCGCCAGCAGCCAAGGGCAATTGAGGACAGATACGCAGTATTTT
CASSQGQLRTDTQYF
>TRBD2|.|TRBJ2-7|TRBV5-1
TGCGCCAGCAGCTTGGCAAGAACTAGCGGGGAGATCCCGGACGAGCAGTACTTC
CASSLARTSGEIPDEQYF
>.|.|TRBJ1-1|TRBV6-4
TGTGCCAGCGGTGCCCAGGGTTACACTGAAGCTTTCTTT
CASGAQGYTEAFF
>TRBD1|.|TRBJ2-3|TRBV18
TGTGCCAGCTCACTGCAAACAGGGGGCACAGATACGCAGTATTTT
CASSLQTGGTDTQYF
>.|.|TRBJ1-5|TRBV27
TGTGCCAGCAGTTCGCAGGGTGGCAATCAGCCCCAGCATTTT
CASSSQGGNQPQHF
>.|.|TRBJ2-3|TRBV27
TGTGCCAGCAGTCCATATGGCCGCGGTGATACGCAGTATTTT
CASSPYGRGDTQYF
>.|.|TRBJ1-4|TRBV7-9
TGTGCCAGCAGCTCACCAGGGCCTGAAAAACTGTTTTTT
CASSSPGPEKLFF
>.|few|TRBJ1-2|TRBV6-5
TGTGCCAGCAGTTACTCGAGGGATCACTATGGCTACACCTTC
CASSYSRDHYGYTF
>.|.|TRBJ1-4|TRBV5-8
TGTGCCAGCAGCTTAATGTCAGGGACTAATGAAAAACTGTTTTTT
CASSLMSGTNEKLFF
>TRBD1|.|TRBJ1-1|TRBV12-3/TRBV12-4
TGTGCCACTACAGGGGGCTACACTGAAGCTTTCTTT
CATTGGYTEAFF
>.|many|TRBJ2-1|TRBV6-2/TRBV6-3
TGTGCCAGCAGTTATCTAGCCTACAATGAGCAGTTCTTC
CASSYLAYNEQFF
>.|.|TRBJ2-7|TRBV7-9
TGTGCCAGCAGTCGCGCCATGGTACAGTCGCCCATCGACGAGCAGTACTTC
CASSRAMVQSPIDEQYF
>.|.|TRBJ1-2|TRBV29-1
TGCAGCGCACCCACCCAGGGAAACTATGGCTACACCTTC
CSAPTQGNYGYTF
>.|once|TRBJ1-1|TRBV6-2/TRBV6-3
TGTGCCAGCAGCCGGGACATTCCCGAAGCTTTCTTT
CASSRDIPEAFF
>TRBD1|.|TRBJ1-6|TRBV5-1
TGCGCCAGCAGCCCCGACAGGGAATTCGGTTCACCCCTCCACTTT
CASSPDREFGSPLHF
>.|once|TRBJ1-3|TRBV7-2
TGTGCCAGCACCACAGGGCCTGGAAACACCATATATTTT
CASTTGPGNTIYF
>.|.|TRBJ1-6|TRBV6-5
TGTGCCAGCAGTTATTCAGGATGGTCACCCCTCCACTTT
CASSYSGWSPLHF
>TRBD2|.|TRBJ2-7|TRBV7-9
TGTGCCAGCAGCCCTAGCGGGCGGAACCCGATCTACGAGCAGTACTTC
CASSPSGRNPIYEQYF
>.|.|TRBJ2-7|TRBV6-2/TRBV6-3
TGTGCCAGCAGTTACCGTCAGCGGGACGAGCAGTACTTC
CASSYRQRDEQYF
>TRBD2|.|TRBJ2-7|TRBV19
TGTGCCAGTAGTATATTCGGCGGGGGGCCCTACGAGCAGTACTTC
CASSIFGGGPYEQYF
>TRBD1|.|TRBJ1-2|TRBV27
TGTGCCAGCAGACTCCCGGGACAGGGTCACTATGGCTACACCTTC
CASRLPGQGHYGYTF
>TRBD1|.|TRBJ1-2|TRBV10-3
TGTGCCATCAGTGAGTTGACAGGGGAGTATGGCTACACCTTC
CAISELTGEYGYTF
>.|.|TRBJ2-7|TRBV11-2
TGTGCCAGCAGCTCGACCACTCAGCAGGGACTGGACGAGCAGTACTTC
CASSSTTQQGLDEQYF
>.|.|TRBJ1-4|TRBV10-2
TGCGCCAGCAGCCCCGACAGAAGTTACGAAAAACTGTTTTTT
CASSPDRSYEKLFF